A single sample gave rise to the 12 T cell receptor beta chains below, sequenced in a study of T and B cells in COVID-19 patients. Multiplex PCR with BIOMED2 TRB-A/B primer pools amplified TRB rearrangements. Via MiXCR, TCRdb re-called the multiplex PCR reads, giving one row per CDR3 protein. The data contain around 28,000 distinct CDR3 sequences, about 31% of them singletons. Blood genomic DNA input for TRB amplification was about 240-550 ng. The sequenced material came from blood. Receptors were obtained from a human donor who had recovered from COVID-19.

This clonotype was detected only a few times. The chain recombines TRBV5-4 with TRBJ2-5; the D gene is possibly TRBD2 (6 bases). V was trimmed by 0 bases and J by 2 bases, leaving 11 bases between them. The CDR3 runs to 15 residues. The V gene's germline CDR1 is SGHNT and CDR2 YYREEE (reference sequence). The CDR3, as DNA: TGTGCCAGCAGCTTGGGCGGGGCGAAACAAGAGACCCAGTACTTC. It translates to CASSLGGAKQETQYF.

A few counts support this clonotype. J is TRBJ1-2 and V is TRBV6-5; no firm D call. In germline, CDR1 is MNHEY, CDR2 SVGAGI. The V gene lost 0 bases and the J gene lost 3 bases, with 8 bases spanning the gap. This CDR3 is built from 14 residues. The CDR3 loop reads CASSYSIADYGYTF. CDR3 in DNA: TGTGCCAGCAGTTACTCGATTGCAGACTATGGCTACACCTTC.

This clonotype is medium-sized within its sample. The genes are TRBV29-1 and TRBJ2-5; the D gene is possibly TRBD1 (6 bases). CDR3 length: 12 amino acids. The V gene's germline CDR1 is SQVTM and CDR2 ANQGSEA. V lost 5 bases to trimming and J lost 1 base, with 8 bases between them. DNA of the CDR3: TGCAGCGTTACCAGGGGCCAAGAGACCCAGTACTTC. Residues: CSVTRGQETQYF.

The V and J genes are TRBV5-4 and TRBJ1-2, with 7 bases identical to TRBD1. The CDR3 covers 15 residues. The V and J ends lost 8 bases and 8 bases, in that order; junction bases with no gene match: 18. Germline CDR1 and CDR2: SGHNT and YYREEE (reference sequence). The CDR3 DNA is TGTGCCAGTTATCAGACAGGGACCTATCCGTTCGGCTACACCTTC. This encodes CASYQTGTYPFGYTF.

J is TRBJ1-1 and V is TRBV6-2 or TRBV6-3; D remains ambiguous. Germline V lookup: CDR1 MNHEY, CDR2 SVGEGT. The CDR3 length is 14 residues. Trimming cost V 5 bases and J 1 base, with 11 bases left between them. The CDR3 DNA follows: TGTGCCAGCAGTGAGTATCGAGAGAACACTGAAGCTTTCTTT. The encoded protein is CASSEYRENTEAFF.

The chain recombines TRBV4-2 with TRBJ1-5; 9 positions agree with TRBD1. Germline V gene sequence: CDR1 LGHNA, CDR2 YNFKEQ. This CDR3 comprises 15 residues. J lost 6 bases, V lost 0 bases, and 3 bases had no gene match. CDR3 sequence (DNA): TGTGCCAGCAGCCAAGAAGGGACAGGGAGTCAGCCCCAGCATTTT. Protein sequence: CASSQEGTGSQPQHF.

Only a few counts were recorded for this clonotype. The rearrangement links TRBV19 to TRBJ1-2; D is uncertain. Germline CDR1 LNHDA, CDR2 SQIVND (reference sequence). This CDR3 is 12 amino acids long. V lost 0 bases and J lost 10, with 9 bases in between. The CDR3 reads CASSIEKAYYTF. The CDR3 nucleotides read TGTGCCAGTAGTATAGAGAAGGCGTACTACACCTTC.

The chain uses TRBV20-1 and TRBJ2-3; a weak D match, TRBD2 (5 bases). The V end lost 4 bases, the J end lost 3 bases, and 23 bases lay between the germline ends. Germline CDR1 reads DFQATT; CDR2 reads SNEGSKA (reference sequence). The CDR3 is 17 residues long. The CDR3, as DNA: TGCAGTGCTAACCATTTAACGGACCCCTCGGGGACAGATACGCAGTATTTT. Translated, it gives CSANHLTDPSGTDTQYF.

The CDR3 DNA reads as TGTGCCAGCAGTCCTCGACTAGCGGGAGTTAACGAGCAGTACTTC. Protein sequence: CASSPRLAGVNEQYF. The gene calls are TRBV27 and TRBJ2-7; TRBD2 matches at 12 bases. V lost 5 bases and J lost 5; bases outside the gene matches: 7. The germline CDR1 and CDR2 sequences are MNHEY and SMNVEV (reference sequence). The CDR3 sequence is 15 residues long.

This clonotype was counted between two and nine times. The chain uses TRBV6-5 and TRBJ2-1, with 10 bases lining up with TRBD2. This CDR3 spans 18 amino acids. V gave up 6 bases and J gave up 4 bases; unmatched junction bases: 15. Germline assignment: CDR1 MNHEY and CDR2 SVGAGI. In DNA, the CDR3 is TGTGCCAGCAGGTCCGTCGGGCTAGCGGGAGCGGGTTACAATGAGCAGTTCTTC. It codes for CASRSVGLAGAGYNEQFF.

The rearrangement uses TRBV6-2 or TRBV6-3 and TRBJ2-7; tentatively, D is TRBD1 or TRBD2 (5 bases each). This CDR3 has 14 residues. CDR1 is MNHEY, CDR2 SVGEGT, per germline. With 0 bases removed from V and 4 bases from J, the gap between germline ends came to 10 bases. CDR3: CASSYSGPQYEQYF. Written as DNA, the CDR3 is TGTGCCAGCAGTTACTCGGGACCCCAATACGAGCAGTACTTC.

V gene TRBV18 combines with J gene TRBJ2-5; no firm D call. Germline loops: CDR1 KGHSH, CDR2 LQKENI. CDR3 length equals 14 residues. V gave up 6 bases and J gave up 0 bases, with 11 bases separating them. CDR3 residues: CASSRSGNQETQYF. Written as DNA, the CDR3 is TGTGCCAGCTCCAGGTCCGGAAACCAAGAGACCCAGTACTTC.